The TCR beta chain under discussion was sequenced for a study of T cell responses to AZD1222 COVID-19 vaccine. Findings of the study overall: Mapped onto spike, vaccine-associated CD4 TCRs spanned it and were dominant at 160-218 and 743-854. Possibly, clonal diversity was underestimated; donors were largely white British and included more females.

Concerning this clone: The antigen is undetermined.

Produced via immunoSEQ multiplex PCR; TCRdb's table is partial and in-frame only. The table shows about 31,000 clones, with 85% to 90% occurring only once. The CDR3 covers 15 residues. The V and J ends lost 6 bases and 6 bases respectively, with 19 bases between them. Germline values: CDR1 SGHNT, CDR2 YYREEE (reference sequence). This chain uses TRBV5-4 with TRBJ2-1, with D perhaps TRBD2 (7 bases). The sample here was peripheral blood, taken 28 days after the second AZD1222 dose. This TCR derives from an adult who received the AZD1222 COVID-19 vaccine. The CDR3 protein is CASTFGGGALNEQFF. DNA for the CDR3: TGTGCCAGCACCTTTGGAGGGGGGGCCCTCAATGAGCAGTTCTTC. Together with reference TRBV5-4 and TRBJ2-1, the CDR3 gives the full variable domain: ETGVTQSPTHLIKTRGQQVTLRCSSQSGHNTVSWYQQALGQGPQFIFQYYREEENGRGNFPPRFSGLQFPNYSSELNVNALELDDSALYLCASTFGGGALNEQFFGPGTRLTVL.